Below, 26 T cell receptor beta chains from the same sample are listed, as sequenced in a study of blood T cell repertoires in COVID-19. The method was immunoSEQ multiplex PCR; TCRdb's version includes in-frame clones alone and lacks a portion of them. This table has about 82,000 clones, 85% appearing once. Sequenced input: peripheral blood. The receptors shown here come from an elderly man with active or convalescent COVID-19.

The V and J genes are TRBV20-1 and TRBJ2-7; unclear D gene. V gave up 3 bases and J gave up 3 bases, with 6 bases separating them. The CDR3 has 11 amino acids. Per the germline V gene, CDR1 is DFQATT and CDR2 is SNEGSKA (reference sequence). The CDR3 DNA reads TGCAGTGCTAGTCGAGGCTACGAGCAGTACGTC. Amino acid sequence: CSASRGYEQYV.

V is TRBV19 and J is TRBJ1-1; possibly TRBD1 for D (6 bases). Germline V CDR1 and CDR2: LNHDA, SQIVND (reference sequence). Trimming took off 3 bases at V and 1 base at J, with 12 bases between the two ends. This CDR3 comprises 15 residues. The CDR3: CASSIHRAENTEAFF. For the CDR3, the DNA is TGTGCCAGTAGTATCCACAGGGCGGAGAACACTGAAGCTTTCTTT.

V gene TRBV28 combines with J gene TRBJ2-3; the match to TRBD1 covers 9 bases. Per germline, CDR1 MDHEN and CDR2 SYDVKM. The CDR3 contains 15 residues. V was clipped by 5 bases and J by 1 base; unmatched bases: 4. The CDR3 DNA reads TGTGCCAGCAGTCTACAGGGGGCTGGCACAGATACGCAGTATTTT. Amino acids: CASSLQGAGTDTQYF.

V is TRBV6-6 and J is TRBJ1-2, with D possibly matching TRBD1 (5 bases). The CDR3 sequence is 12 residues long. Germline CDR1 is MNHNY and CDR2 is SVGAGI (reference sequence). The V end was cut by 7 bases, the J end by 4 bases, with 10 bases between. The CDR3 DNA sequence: TGTGCCAGCACCGGGGGGGTCTATGGCTACACCTTC. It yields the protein CASTGGVYGYTF.

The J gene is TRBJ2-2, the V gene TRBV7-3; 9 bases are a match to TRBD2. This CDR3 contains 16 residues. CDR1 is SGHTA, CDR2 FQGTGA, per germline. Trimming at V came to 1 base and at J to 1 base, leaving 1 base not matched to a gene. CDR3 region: CASSLNSGGNTGELFF. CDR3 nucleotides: TGTGCCAGCAGCTTAAATAGCGGGGGGAACACCGGGGAGCTGTTTTTT.

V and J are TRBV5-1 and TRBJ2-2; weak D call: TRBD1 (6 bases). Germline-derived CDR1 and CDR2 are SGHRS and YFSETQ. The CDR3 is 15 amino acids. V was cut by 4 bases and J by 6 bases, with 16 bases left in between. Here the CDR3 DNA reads TGCGCCAGCAGCGCGGCACAGGGAGCCGCCGGGGAGCTGTTTTTT. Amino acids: CASSAAQGAAGELFF. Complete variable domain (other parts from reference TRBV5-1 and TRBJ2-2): KAGVTQTPRYLIKTRGQQVTLSCSPISGHRSVSWYQQTPGQGLQFLFEYFSETQRNKGNFPGRFSGRQFSNSRSEMNVSTLELGDSALYLCASSAAQGAAGELFFGEGSRLTVL.

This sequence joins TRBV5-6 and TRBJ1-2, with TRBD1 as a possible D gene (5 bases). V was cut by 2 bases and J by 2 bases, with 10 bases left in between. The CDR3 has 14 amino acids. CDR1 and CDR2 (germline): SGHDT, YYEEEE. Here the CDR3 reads CASSLRGRNYGYTF. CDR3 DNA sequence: TGTGCCAGCAGCTTAAGGGGCAGAAACTATGGCTACACCTTC. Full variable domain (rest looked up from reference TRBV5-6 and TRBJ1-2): DAGVTQSPTHLIKTRGQQVTLRCSPKSGHDTVSWYQQALGQGPQFIFQYYEEEERQRGNFPDRFSGHQFPNYSSELNVNALLLGDSALYLCASSLRGRNYGYTFGSGTRLTVV.

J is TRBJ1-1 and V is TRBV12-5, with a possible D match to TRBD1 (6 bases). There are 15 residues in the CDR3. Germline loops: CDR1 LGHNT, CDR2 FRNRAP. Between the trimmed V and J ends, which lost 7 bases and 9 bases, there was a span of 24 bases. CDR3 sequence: CASVSPDRSFIQAFF. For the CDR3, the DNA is TGTGCTAGTGTTTCTCCCGACAGGTCCTTTATTCAAGCTTTCTTT.

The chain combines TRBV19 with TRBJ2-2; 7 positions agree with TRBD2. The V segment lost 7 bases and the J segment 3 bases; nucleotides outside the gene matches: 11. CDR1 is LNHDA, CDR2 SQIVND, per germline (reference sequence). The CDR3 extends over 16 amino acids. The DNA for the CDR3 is TGTGCCAGTACCCCTGCTGGAGGGAGGGACACCGGGGAGCTGTTTTTT. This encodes CASTPAGGRDTGELFF. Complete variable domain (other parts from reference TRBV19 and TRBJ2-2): DGGITQSPKYLFRKEGQNVTLSCEQNLNHDAMYWYRQDPGQGLRLIYYSQIVNDFQKGDIAEGYSVSREKKESFPLTVTSAQKNPTAFYLCASTPAGGRDTGELFFGEGSRLTVL.

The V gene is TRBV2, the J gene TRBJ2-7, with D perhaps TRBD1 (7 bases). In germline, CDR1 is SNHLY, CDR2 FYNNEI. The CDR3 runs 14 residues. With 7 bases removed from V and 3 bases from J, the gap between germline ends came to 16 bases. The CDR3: CASKVAGGGYEQYV. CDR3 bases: TGTGCCAGCAAGGTGGCAGGGGGAGGCTACGAGCAGTACGTC.

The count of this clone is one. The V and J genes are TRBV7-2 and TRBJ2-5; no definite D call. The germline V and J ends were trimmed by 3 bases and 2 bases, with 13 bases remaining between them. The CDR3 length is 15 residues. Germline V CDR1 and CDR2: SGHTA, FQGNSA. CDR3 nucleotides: TGTGCCAGCAGCTTGCTTCCCGGGTCGCAAGAGACCCAGTACTTC. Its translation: CASSLLPGSQETQYF.

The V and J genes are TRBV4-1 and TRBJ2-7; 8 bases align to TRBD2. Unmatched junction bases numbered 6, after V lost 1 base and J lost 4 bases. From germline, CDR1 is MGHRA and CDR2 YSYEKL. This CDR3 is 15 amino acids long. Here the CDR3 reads CASSQGSGGGYEQYV. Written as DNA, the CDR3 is TGCGCCAGCAGCCAAGGCTCTGGCGGGGGGTACGAGCAGTACGTC.

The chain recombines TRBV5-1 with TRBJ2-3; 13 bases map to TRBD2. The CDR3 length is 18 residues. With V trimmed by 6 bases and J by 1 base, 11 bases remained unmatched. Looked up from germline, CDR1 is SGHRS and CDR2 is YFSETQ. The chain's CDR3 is CASNAIGLAGDGTDTQYF. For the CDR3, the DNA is TGCGCCAGCAATGCGATAGGACTAGCGGGAGATGGCACAGATACGCAGTATTTT. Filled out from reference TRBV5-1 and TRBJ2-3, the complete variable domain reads KAGVTQTPRYLIKTRGQQVTLSCSPISGHRSVSWYQQTPGQGLQFLFEYFSETQRNKGNFPGRFSGRQFSNSRSEMNVSTLELGDSALYLCASNAIGLAGDGTDTQYFGPGTRLTVL.

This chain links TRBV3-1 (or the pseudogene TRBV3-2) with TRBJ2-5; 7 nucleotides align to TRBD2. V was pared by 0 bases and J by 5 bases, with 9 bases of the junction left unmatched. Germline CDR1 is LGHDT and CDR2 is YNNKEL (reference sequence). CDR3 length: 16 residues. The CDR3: CASSQDSSGVAETQYF. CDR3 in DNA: TGTGCCAGCAGCCAAGATTCCAGCGGGGTGGCGGAGACCCAGTACTTC.

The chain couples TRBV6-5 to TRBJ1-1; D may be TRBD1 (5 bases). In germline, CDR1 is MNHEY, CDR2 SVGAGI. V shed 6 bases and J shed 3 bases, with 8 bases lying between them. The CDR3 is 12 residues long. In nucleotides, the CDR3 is TGTGCCAGCAGCCGGGGGGACACTGAAGCTTTCTTT. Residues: CASSRGDTEAFF.

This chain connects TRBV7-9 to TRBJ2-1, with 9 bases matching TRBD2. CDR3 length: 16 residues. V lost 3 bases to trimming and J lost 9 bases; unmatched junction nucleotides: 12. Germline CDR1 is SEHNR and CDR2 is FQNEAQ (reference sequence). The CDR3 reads CASSLGLAGVGGEQFF. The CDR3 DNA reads TGTGCCAGCAGCTTGGGACTAGCTGGGGTGGGCGGTGAGCAGTTCTTC.

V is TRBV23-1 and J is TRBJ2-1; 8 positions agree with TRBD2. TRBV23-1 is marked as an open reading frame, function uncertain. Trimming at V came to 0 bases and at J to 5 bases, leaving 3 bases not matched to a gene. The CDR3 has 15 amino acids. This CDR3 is CASSQSTSDHNEQFF. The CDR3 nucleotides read TGCGCCAGCAGTCAATCGACTAGCGACCACAATGAGCAGTTCTTC.

The CDR3 nucleotides read TGCGCCAGCAGCTTGGCCCCTATTACTAGCGCCGGCCAAGAGACCCAGTACTTC. This translates into CASSLAPITSAGQETQYF. The chain joins TRBV5-1 to TRBJ2-5; 7 bases are shared with TRBD2. The CDR3 is 18 residues long. Trimming took 0 bases from V and 1 from J; bases not matched to a gene: 12. Germline CDR1 and CDR2: SGHRS and YFSETQ.

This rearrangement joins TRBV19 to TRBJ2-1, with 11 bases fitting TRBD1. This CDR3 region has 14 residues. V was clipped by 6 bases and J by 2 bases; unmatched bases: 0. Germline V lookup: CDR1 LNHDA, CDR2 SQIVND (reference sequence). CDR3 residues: CASRGQGAYNEQFF. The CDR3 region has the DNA TGTGCCAGTAGGGGACAGGGGGCCTACAATGAGCAGTTCTTC.

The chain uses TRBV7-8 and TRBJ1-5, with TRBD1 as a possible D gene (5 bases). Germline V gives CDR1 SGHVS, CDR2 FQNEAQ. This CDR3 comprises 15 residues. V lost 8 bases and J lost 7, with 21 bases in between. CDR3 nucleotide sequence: TGTGCCAGCGGCCCGCGCTCCACAGGTCTACAGCCCCAGCATTTT. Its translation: CASGPRSTGLQPQHF.

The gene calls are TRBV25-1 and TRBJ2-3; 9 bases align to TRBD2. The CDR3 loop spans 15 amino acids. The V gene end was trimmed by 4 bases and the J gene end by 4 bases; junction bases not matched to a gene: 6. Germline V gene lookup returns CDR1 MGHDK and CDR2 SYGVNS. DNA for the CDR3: TGTGCCAGCAGTGTCGGCGGCGGGAGGGCAGATACGCAGTATTTT. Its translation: CASSVGGGRADTQYF.

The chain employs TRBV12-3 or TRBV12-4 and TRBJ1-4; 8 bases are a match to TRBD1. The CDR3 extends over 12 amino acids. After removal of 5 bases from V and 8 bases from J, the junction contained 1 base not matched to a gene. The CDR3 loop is CASSRQGEKLFF. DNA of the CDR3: TGTGCCAGCAGTCGACAGGGGGAAAAACTGTTTTTT.

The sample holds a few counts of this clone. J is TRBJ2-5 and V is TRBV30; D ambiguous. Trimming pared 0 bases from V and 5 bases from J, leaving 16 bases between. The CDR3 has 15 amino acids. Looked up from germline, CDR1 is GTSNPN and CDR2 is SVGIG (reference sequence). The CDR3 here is CAWSVRQALMETQYF. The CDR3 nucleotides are TGTGCCTGGAGTGTACGGCAGGCCCTAATGGAGACCCAGTACTTC. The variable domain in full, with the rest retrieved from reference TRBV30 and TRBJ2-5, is SQTIHQWPATLVQPVGSPLSLECTVEGTSNPNLYWYRQAAGRGLQLLFYSVGIGQISSEVPQNLSASRPQDRQFILSSKKLLLSDSGFYLCAWSVRQALMETQYFGPGTRLLVL.

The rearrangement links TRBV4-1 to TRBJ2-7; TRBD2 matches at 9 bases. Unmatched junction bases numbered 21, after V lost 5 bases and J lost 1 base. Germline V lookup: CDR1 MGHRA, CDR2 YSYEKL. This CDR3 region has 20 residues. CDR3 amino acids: CASSTRGGAGGYAHSYEQYV. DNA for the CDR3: TGCGCCAGCAGCACCCGGGGGGGAGCGGGAGGCTATGCTCATTCCTACGAGCAGTACGTC.

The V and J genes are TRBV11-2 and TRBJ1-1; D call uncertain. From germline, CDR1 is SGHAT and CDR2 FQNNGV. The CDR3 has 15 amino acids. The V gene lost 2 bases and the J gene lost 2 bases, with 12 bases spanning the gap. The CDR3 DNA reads TGTGCCAGCAGCTTAATAGGAGCTAAAAACACTGAAGCTTTCTTT. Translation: CASSLIGAKNTEAFF.

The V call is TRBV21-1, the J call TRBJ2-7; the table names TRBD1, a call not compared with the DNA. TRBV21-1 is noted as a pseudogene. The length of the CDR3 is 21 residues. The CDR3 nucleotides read TGTGCCAGCAGCAAAATTTCGTTATCAGGGTTGGTGCTGCGGTCCTTGTACGAGCAGTACGTC. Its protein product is CASSKISLSGLVLRSLYEQYV.